These 14 T cell receptor beta chains originate from one sample sequenced in a study of T-cell reconstitution after alpha-beta-depleted transplantation in children. Library preparation (for TCRbeta) was performed with unique molecular identifiers. MiXCR, run by TCRdb on the PCR reads, gives a single entry per CDR3 protein. The sample has some 600,000 distinct CDR3 sequences; around 13% are singletons. The sample here was PBMCs, mostly from graft donor cells, taken 360 days after TCRalphabeta/CD19-depleted stem cell transplant. These receptors were taken from a male patient younger than 18 who had a stem cell transplant for acute myeloid leukemia, so the T cells may come from the graft donor.

This clonotype was counted at least ten times. V and J are TRBV10-3 and TRBJ2-1; TRBD1 is a possible D gene (5 bases). Germline CDR1 ENHRY, CDR2 SYGVKD. V was clipped by 3 bases and J by 4 bases, with 7 bases between them. CDR3 size: 13 residues. The CDR3 DNA follows: TGTGCCATCAGTGAATCAGGGTACAATGAGCAGTTCTTC. The encoded protein is CAISESGYNEQFF.

This chain links TRBV6-1 with TRBJ2-3; tentative D call: TRBD2 (6 bases). Trimming removed 7 bases from V and 3 bases from J, with 14 bases in between. Per germline, CDR1 MNHNS and CDR2 SASEGT. The CDR3 sequence is 14 residues long. The CDR3 DNA reads TGTGCCAGCATGAATTCGGGGAGGACAGATACGCAGTATTTT. It codes for CASMNSGRTDTQYF.

The table lists this clonotype with many counts. A junction boundary mismatches the germline segment, possibly from a read error. This chain links TRBV6-5 with TRBJ2-7; D unresolved. The CDR3 is 11 residues long. Germline CDR1 is MNHEY and CDR2 is SVGAGI. In DNA, the CDR3 is TGCGCCAGCAGCCGTCAAGACGAGCAGTACTTC. Amino acids: CASSRQDEQYF.

The CDR3 coding sequence is TGTGCCAGCAGCTTTAGGACCAGCCTCTCCTACAATGAGCAGTTCTTC. Residues: CASSFRTSLSYNEQFF. The chain couples TRBV5-5 to TRBJ2-1; no definite D call. Germline CDR1 SGHKS, CDR2 YYEKEE (reference sequence). Trimming removed 2 bases from V and 0 bases from J, with 12 bases in between. This CDR3 has 16 amino acids.

The chain carries TRBV6-5 and TRBJ2-1; 10 nucleotides match TRBD2. With 2 bases clipped from V and 2 bases from J, the junction kept 9 bases outside the gene matches. The CDR3 is 18 residues long. Germline CDR1 is MNHEY and CDR2 is SVGAGI. The CDR3 region has the DNA TGTGCCAGCAGTTACCTCAGCGGGAGGGCCGCTCCCTACAATGAGCAGTTCTTC. It specifies CASSYLSGRAAPYNEQFF.

This clonotype is a singleton in its sample. The chain links TRBV28 to TRBJ2-5; 7 bases are a match to TRBD2. This CDR3 spans 14 amino acids. Trimming took 3 bases from V and 5 from J; bases not matched to a gene: 6. Germline CDR1 MDHEN, CDR2 SYDVKM. CDR3 amino acids: CASSFIISGETQYF. The CDR3 DNA reads TGTGCCAGCAGTTTTATCATTAGCGGGGAGACCCAGTACTTC. Full variable domain (remainder filled in from reference TRBV28 and TRBJ2-5): DVKVTQSSRYLVKRTGEKVFLECVQDMDHENMFWYRQDPGLGLRLIYFSYDVKMKEKGDIPEGYSVSREKKERFSLILESASTNQTSMYLCASSFIISGETQYFGPGTRLLVL.

V gene TRBV21-1 combines with J gene TRBJ1-2. TRBV21-1 is termed a pseudogene. The CDR3 totals 15 residues. This chain's CDR3 is CASSKAVRGCNGYTF. The DNA for the CDR3 is TGTGCCAGCAGCAAAGCGGTGCGGGGTTGCAATGGCTACACCTTC.

The chain has TRBV14 and TRBJ2-1, with no clear D. V was shortened by 2 bases and J by 6 bases, with 8 bases between the two germline ends. Germline CDR1 is SGHDN and CDR2 is FVKESK. CDR3 length: 13 amino acids. This chain's CDR3 is CASSQLISNEQFF. The CDR3 nucleotides read TGTGCCAGCAGCCAATTGATATCCAATGAGCAGTTCTTC.

This clonotype appeared a few times. The genes are TRBV29-1 and TRBJ2-7; no definite D call. Germline V CDR1 and CDR2: SQVTM, ANQGSEA. Trimming took off 3 bases at V and 0 bases at J, with 21 bases between the two ends. This CDR3 has 17 residues. This CDR3 is CSVDSLTITGRSYEQYF. In nucleotides, the CDR3 is TGCAGCGTTGACTCCCTTACTATAACCGGCCGCTCCTACGAGCAGTACTTC.

This clonotype occurred a few times. V is TRBV6-5 and J is TRBJ2-1, with 7 bases aligning to TRBD2. After removal of 2 bases from V and 5 bases from J, the junction contained 6 bases not matched to a gene. CDR3 length equals 15 residues. The germline gives CDR1 MNHEY, CDR2 SVGAGI. CDR3 DNA: TGTGCCAGCAGTTACCGGGACTATCCCGACAATGAGCAGTTCTTC. Protein sequence: CASSYRDYPDNEQFF.

This clonotype has only a few counts. This chain connects TRBV29-1 to TRBJ1-1; D is unresolved. V gave up 2 bases and J gave up 2 bases, with 9 bases separating them. The germline gives CDR1 SQVTM, CDR2 ANQGSEA. The CDR3 sequence is 13 residues long. As DNA, the CDR3 is TGCAGCGTTGAAATGGTGGGTAACACTGAAGCTTTCTTT. Amino acids: CSVEMVGNTEAFF.

This clonotype was picked up many times. The rearrangement joins TRBV12-3 or TRBV12-4 to TRBJ2-1; 12 nucleotides agree with TRBD2. This CDR3 comprises 15 residues. Trimming at V came to 5 bases and at J to 5 bases, leaving 4 bases not matched to a gene. The CDR3 DNA follows: TGTGCCAGCAGTGATGGACTAGCGGGACACAATGAGCAGTTCTTC. This codes for CASSDGLAGHNEQFF.

This chain connects TRBV6-5 to TRBJ2-1; 9 bases fit TRBD2. Germline V lookup: CDR1 MNHEY, CDR2 SVGAGI. The CDR3 has 16 amino acids. The V segment lost 2 bases and the J segment 1 base; nucleotides outside the gene matches: 3. DNA of the CDR3: TGTGCCAGCAGTTACATAGCGGGAGCGTCCTACAATGAGCAGTTCTTC. This translates into CASSYIAGASYNEQFF.

The chain employs TRBV7-2 and TRBJ2-7; 15 positions agree with TRBD2. The V gene end was trimmed by 5 bases and the J gene end by 8 bases; junction bases not matched to a gene: 7. CDR3 size: 15 residues. Germline V CDR1 and CDR2: SGHTA, FQGNSA. The CDR3 nucleotides read TGTGCCAGCAGCCTCGGACTAGCGGGAGGGCCACAGCAGTACTTC. It codes for CASSLGLAGGPQQYF.